One sample yielded the 6 T cell receptor beta chains listed below, sequenced in a study of graft-versus-host responses after intestinal transplantation. These receptors have no identified antigens. Clones were read by immunoSEQ multiplex PCR, and TCRdb kept only the in-frame ones, dropping some. The sample has just over 85,000 clones, 85% to 95% seen once. The specimen was unstimulated CD8+ T cells sorted from spleen or lymph node cells, collected before transplant. Receptors originate from a human donor who was the organ donor for an intestinal transplant.

V gene TRBV4-2 combines with J gene TRBJ2-5, with 11 bases aligning to TRBD2. From germline, CDR1 is LGHNA and CDR2 YNFKEQ. With V trimmed by 0 bases and J by 4 bases, 7 bases remained unmatched. CDR3 size: 17 residues. The CDR3 DNA is TGTGCCAGCAGCCAAGATTTGGGTCTAGCGGGGGGAGAGACCCAGTACTTC. It encodes CASSQDLGLAGGETQYF.

The V gene is TRBV7-2, the J gene TRBJ2-1; the D gene is possibly TRBD1 (5 bases). This CDR3 contains 14 residues. Trimming took off 7 bases at V and 3 bases at J, with 13 bases between the two ends. CDR1 SGHTA and CDR2 FQGNSA come from the germline V gene. The CDR3 loop is CASKASGIYNEQFF. The CDR3 region has the DNA TGTGCCAGCAAAGCGTCAGGGATCTACAATGAGCAGTTCTTC.

The chain links TRBV29-1 to TRBJ2-7; TRBD1 agrees at 8 bases. Germline CDR1 and CDR2: SQVTM and ANQGSEA. V trimming: 3 bases; J trimming: 2 bases; junction bases outside the gene matches: 3. The CDR3 loop spans 13 amino acids. The CDR3 DNA follows: TGCAGCGTTGACGGGACAGGAACCTACGAGCAGTACTTC. As protein: CSVDGTGTYEQYF.

The J gene is TRBJ2-1, the V gene TRBV6-6; 8 bases are a match to TRBD2. V was clipped by 4 bases and J by 9 bases; unmatched bases: 8. The CDR3 is made up of 14 amino acids. Germline lookup yields CDR1 MNHNY and CDR2 SVGAGI (reference sequence). The DNA for the CDR3 is TGTGCCAGCAGTTCCACCGGGACTAGGCGTGAGCAGTTCTTC. This encodes CASSSTGTRREQFF.

V gene TRBV5-6 combines with J gene TRBJ1-1, with a possible D match to TRBD1 (6 bases). V was trimmed by 0 bases and J by 1 base, leaving 16 bases between them. CDR1 and CDR2 from the germline V gene are SGHDT and YYEEEE. The CDR3 has 17 residues. The CDR3 nucleotides read TGTGCCAGCAGCTTGGCGGTGCAGGGGATTACGAACACTGAAGCTTTCTTT. This gives the protein CASSLAVQGITNTEAFF.

The rearrangement links TRBV11-2 to TRBJ2-5; 14 bases align to TRBD2. The J segment lost 5 bases and the V segment lost 6 bases, leaving 5 bases of the junction unmatched. Germline V gene sequence: CDR1 SGHAT, CDR2 FQNNGV. The CDR3 consists of 15 residues. The CDR3 sequence is CASRRWTSGGETQYF. CDR3 in DNA: TGTGCCAGCAGACGATGGACTAGCGGGGGGGAGACCCAGTACTTC.